The source of this T cell receptor (beta chain) is a study of blood T cell repertoires in COVID-19. On the study more broadly: Whether acute or convalescent, the COVID-19 samples came from the United States, Italy and Spain.

The CDR3 runs to 14 residues. Unmatched junction bases numbered 6, after V lost 5 bases and J lost 3 bases. In germline, CDR1 is MNHEY, CDR2 SMNVEV (reference sequence). Original analysis: For nucleated cells, counts were estimated from reference gene primer amplification. Assay used: immunoSEQ multiplex PCR; TCRdb lists only in-frame clones, some missing. The D gene and trimming were derived from the DNA, and the V and J assignments and clone size from that table. Here the sample spans some 160,000 clones, roughly 80% being singletons. This sequence joins TRBV27 and TRBJ2-7; 8 bases fit TRBD1. Sequencing was done on a sample of peripheral blood. The clonotype was recovered from a human donor in a cohort sampled during active COVID-19. The CDR3 sequence: CASSETGGGYEQYF. The CDR3 region has the DNA TGTGCCAGCAGTGAAACAGGGGGAGGCTACGAGCAGTACTTC.